There are a few counts of the clone carrying this T cell receptor beta chain. The CDR3 extends over 16 amino acids. With V trimmed by 1 base and J by 5 bases, 7 bases remained unmatched. Germline V gene lookup returns CDR1 SEHNR and CDR2 FQNEAQ (reference sequence). The source of the sample is a study of T-cell reconstitution after alpha-beta-depleted transplantation in children. Preparing the TCRbeta library involved the use of unique molecular identifiers. TCRdb reprocessed the PCR reads with MiXCR, giving one entry per CDR3 protein. The profile shows some 180,000 distinct CDR3 sequences, 5.5% to 7% of them singletons.

The starting material was PBMCs, obtained before TCRalphabeta/CD19-depleted stem cell transplant. This clonotype was obtained from a boy aged 2 to 10 with acute lymphoblastic leukemia, due to receive a stem cell transplant. The J gene is TRBJ2-1, the V gene TRBV7-9; 8 bases are a match to TRBD2. The CDR3 reads CASSLVWREANNEQFF. In nucleotides, the CDR3 is TGTGCCAGCAGCTTAGTTTGGCGGGAGGCAAACAATGAGCAGTTCTTC.